The clone carrying this T cell receptor beta chain was seen only a few times. The data stem from a study of T-cell reconstitution after alpha-beta-depleted transplantation in children. TCRbeta library preparation incorporated unique molecular identifiers. From the PCR reads, TCRdb called clonotypes with MiXCR, one entry per CDR3 protein. The sample consists of 200,000 to 250,000 distinct CDR3 sequences, about 9.2% of them appearing once. Germline CDR1 reads MNHEY; CDR2 reads SVGAGI. The CDR3 is 16 residues long. V lost 2 bases and J 5 bases, leaving 18 bases between the germline ends. This chain uses TRBV6-5 with TRBJ2-5; D remains unclear. The sequenced sample was PBMCs from the stem cell graft donor, obtained from the stem cell graft. This sequence was found in a human donor who donated a stem cell graft to a child with acute lymphoblastic leukemia. CDR3 amino acids: CASSYVPGAVGETQYF. The CDR3 coding sequence is TGTGCCAGCAGTTACGTTCCAGGCGCCGTGGGGGAGACCCAGTACTTC.